A selection of T cell receptor beta chains follows, all from one sample in a study of cytomegalovirus exposure and HLA in healthy donors. The method was immunoSEQ multiplex PCR; TCRdb's version includes in-frame clones alone and lacks a portion of them. Its clone listing holds around 190,000 clones. Sequencing was carried out using PBMCs. Every receptor here comes from a young woman in good health and CMV-seropositive. CDR3s include the opening cysteine and the closing phenylalanine or tryptophan. Each record gives: V gene, CDR3 protein.

>TRBV7-6
CASSLLHLGEKLFF
>TRBV5-1
CASKRESGTDTQYF
>TRBV6-1
CASSDPTWDTEAFF
>TRBV6-1
CASSPGEGGNTIYF
>TRBV4-1
CASSQVSSGVSTDTQYF
>TRBV6-1
CASGDRSYNEQFF
>TRBV7-2
CASSWGPGLSYEQYF
>TRBV5-1
CASSVPGSGEQYF
>TRBV5-4
CASTSDGAGPQETQYF
>TRBV19
CASTPGQGRSYEQYF
>TRBV29-1
CSVAPGGIGDTQYF
>TRBV27
CASSPSLRVAEAFF
>TRBV19
CASSEQVNTEAFF
>TRBV30
CAWSLLTAPNTEAFF
>TRBV28
CASSLKKRGYTF
>TRBV13
CASSLATGQGISSGELFF
>TRBV15
CATSRDPGQGKYEQYF
>TRBV30
CAYRGQGAPEAFF
>TRBV6-5
CASSEGGEQYF
>TRBV4-3
CASSQDDSGSQAYEQYF
>TRBV5-1
CASSDQQGRYGYTF
>TRBV5-1
CASSLAKTSGGSSYNEQFF
>TRBV5-1
CASSSLQGSSGNTIYF
>TRBV11-2
CASSLGLYQPQHF
>TRBV30
CAWSPTGMNTEAFF
>TRBV5-1
CASNPGTAQETQYF
>TRBV2
CASRAGGGDTQYF